Given below is one T cell receptor beta chain in context. This clone came up a few times. This receptor's antigen is unknown. Base qualities are missing; no much larger clone stands one base away. The CDR3 regions of human TCRbeta chains were analyzed by immunosequencing. The study's own analysis went as follows. Repertoire TCRs were checked for matches against a reference library of SARS-CoV-2-specific TCRs that had been generated using the MIRA antigen-specificity platform. Breadth was defined as the fraction of unique TCRs that were SARS-CoV-2-associated. Depth was defined as the fraction of total T cells that were SARS-CoV-2-associated. Using the MIRA data, every spike-specific TCR was mapped to the spike region that the TCR reacted to and assigned to either a CD4 or a CD8 class. Log10-transformed breadth and depth values were compared by one-way ANOVA with Sidak's multiple comparisons tests. TCRdb stores this immuneACCESS table with in-frame sequences only. Part of the clones is absent; in the studies checked, under half of the shortfall reflects unresolved V genes, and no reason is known for the rest. The V and J calls and clone size were taken over from that table, and D and trimming were inferred from the DNA. Across this sample there are around 130,000 clones, with 88% seen only once. Around 8% of the sample comes from the top ten.

After removal of 4 bases from V and 14 bases from J, the junction retains 14 bases not matched to a gene. Including the terminal cysteine and phenylalanine, the CDR3 comprises 14 residues. Only the CDR3 part of the read is kept: 42 bases, read in frame from the first base. Taken from the germline V gene, the CDR1 and CDR2 loops are SGHRS and YFSETQ. The sample comes from a study of T cell responses to AZD1222 COVID-19 vaccine (dated by TCRdb to the early 2020s). With regard to the full study: Because spike-specific TCR depth and breadth did not differ between the two schedules, AZD1222 recipients who got a second dose at roughly 4 weeks were pooled with those who got a second dose at roughly 12 weeks. TCR sequencing was performed for roughly 250 trial participants, of whom 200 to 210 were given two doses of AZD1222 and around 25 were given two doses of MenACWY control vaccine. Trial participants were enrolled into age subgroups of 18-55, 56-69 and 70-plus years, which contained about 150, 27 and 61 TCR-sequenced participants, respectively. What the research found in general, with its limitations: Participants were mostly white British, with more females than males. The authors suggested clonal diversity may have been underestimated. In the small 56-69-year group, the increase in depth fell short of significance, most likely because of low power. Spike-specific TCR breadth and depth rose significantly after two AZD1222 doses compared with day 0 and with MenACWY recipients. Reportedly, almost half of the unique spike-specific TCRs recognized epitopes lying outside the regions that are mutated in the B.1.351 and B.1.1.7 variants. Conclusions about previously exposed vaccinees are limited because only six or seven AZD1222 recipients were SARS-CoV-2 seropositive at baseline. Because no day 14 peak-response samples were available, repertoires were characterized only after the peak T cell response. CD4 TCRs associated with the vaccine covered the entire spike protein, and the dominant responses were in regions 160-218 and 743-854.

Interpreted using the paper, the time point label stands for: baseline before first vaccination. Vaccinee samples came from UK trials COV001 and COV002, including a single-blind randomized controlled phase 2/3 trial of AZD1222 (ChAdOx1 nCoV-19) in healthy adults. Trial participant PBMC samples were collected at day 0 and day 28 after the second dose for TCRbeta chain sequencing. The sample in question was peripheral blood, obtained on day 0 of AZD1222 vaccination. The sequence links TRBV5-1 to TRBJ1-1; the central 10 bases match TRBD1. This TCR came from an adult in good health. CDR3 loop: CASSPGDRGRPAFF. The base sequence is TGCGCCAGCAGCCCGGGGGACAGGGGACGTCCGGCCTTCTTT.